This T cell receptor (beta chain) was identified in a study of T cell changes during pregnancy in multiple sclerosis. Clones were sequenced by immunoSEQ multiplex PCR, and TCRdb holds only the in-frame ones, with some missing. Among fewer than 85,000 clones listed, more than 85% were seen once. The CDR3 length is 16 residues. Germline assignment: CDR1 SGHKS and CDR2 YYEKEE (reference sequence). Between the trimmed V and J ends, which lost 0 bases and 5 bases, there was a span of 17 bases. This sequence joins TRBV5-5 and TRBJ1-1, with D possibly being TRBD1 (5 bases). The sample consisted of peripheral blood, taken in the first trimester of pregnancy. The receptor was isolated from a female donor in good health, enrolled as a control in a pregnancy study. CDR3 bases: TGTGCCAGCAGCTTGGCCGGGCGGGGCGTTCAGACTGAAGCTTTCTTT. As protein: CASSLAGRGVQTEAFF.